One sample yielded the 20 T cell receptor beta chains listed below, sequenced in a study of PD-1 blockade in mismatch repair-deficient tumors. Measured with immunoSEQ multiplex PCR; TCRdb has only the in-frame clones, and not every one. This sample has about 110,000 clones, with about 83% found just once. This specimen was peripheral blood, taken 60 weeks after starting pembrolizumab. These receptors were obtained from an adult with mismatch repair-deficient cancer.

The rearrangement uses TRBV29-1 and TRBJ2-1; TRBD2 matches 14 bases. V dropped 7 bases and J dropped 6; count of bases not matched to a gene: 2. The V gene's germline CDR1 is SQVTM and CDR2 ANQGSEA. The CDR3 covers 13 residues. CDR3: CSAGTSGSNEQFF. CDR3 bases: TGCAGCGCCGGGACTAGCGGGAGCAATGAGCAGTTCTTC.

The chain employs TRBV5-4 and TRBJ2-1, with 14 nucleotides matching TRBD2. Germline V gene lookup returns CDR1 SGHNT and CDR2 YYREEE (reference sequence). The junction had 6 bases not matched to a gene; V was cut back by 4 bases and J by 0 bases. The length of the CDR3 is 18 residues. The CDR3 bases are TGTGCCAGCAGCCCGACTAGCGGGGGGGGGCGCTCCTACAATGAGCAGTTCTTC. It yields the protein CASSPTSGGGRSYNEQFF. The whole variable domain, remainder taken from reference TRBV5-4 and TRBJ2-1, is ETGVTQSPTHLIKTRGQQVTLRCSSQSGHNTVSWYQQALGQGPQFIFQYYREEENGRGNFPPRFSGLQFPNYSSELNVNALELDDSALYLCASSPTSGGGRSYNEQFFGPGTRLTVL.

A note on this clone: Germline and junction disagree at one end, which may indicate a read error. This rearrangement joins TRBV9 to TRBJ2-2, with D tentatively TRBD1 or TRBD2 (5 bases each). CDR1 is SGDLS, CDR2 YYNGEE, per germline. There are 16 residues in the CDR3. DNA for the CDR3: TGTGCCAACAGCCCTCACGGGACCCCGAACACCGGGGAGCTGTTTTTT. Translating gives CANSPHGTPNTGELFF.

The table lists this clone with a few counts. The chain couples TRBV9 to TRBJ2-1; 14 positions match TRBD2. With 3 bases clipped from V and 4 bases from J, the junction kept 12 bases outside the gene matches. CDR1 SGDLS and CDR2 YYNGEE come from the germline V gene. The CDR3 sequence is 19 residues long. CDR3 in amino acids: CASSGKSGTSGSRYNEQFF. The CDR3 DNA follows: TGTGCCAGCAGCGGAAAATCCGGGACTAGCGGGAGTCGGTACAATGAGCAGTTCTTC.

This chain connects TRBV27 to TRBJ2-7, with D possibly TRBD2 on 5 matching bases. Germline V gene data show CDR1 as MNHEY and CDR2 as SMNVEV (reference sequence). V gave up 3 bases and J gave up 1 base, with 25 bases separating them. The CDR3 spans 19 residues. CDR3 loop: CASSFRSGFQAGGSYEQYF. For the CDR3, the DNA is TGTGCCAGCAGTTTCCGTTCCGGGTTCCAGGCCGGAGGTTCCTACGAGCAGTACTTC.

Judged by abundance, this clone is medium-sized. The chain employs TRBV4-3 and TRBJ2-1; TRBD2 agrees at 11 bases. Germline values: CDR1 LGHNA, CDR2 YSLEER. The length of the CDR3 is 16 residues. The junction had 7 bases not matched to a gene; V was cut back by 4 bases and J by 5 bases. The CDR3 bases are TGCGCCAGCAGCCGAGTAGCGGGAGGGGCAAACAATGAGCAGTTCTTC. Translation: CASSRVAGGANNEQFF.

The gene calls are TRBV6-5 and TRBJ1-1, with 7 bases matching TRBD1. The CDR3 has 15 amino acids. With V trimmed by 0 bases and J by 4 bases, 5 bases remained unmatched. Germline values: CDR1 MNHEY, CDR2 SVGAGI. In DNA form, the CDR3 reads TGTGCCAGCAGTTACTCGAGAGGGGGCGGCACTGAAGCTTTCTTT. Translated: CASSYSRGGGTEAFF.

The chain couples TRBV7-2 to TRBJ1-4; D is ambiguous. The CDR3 consists of 16 residues. V dropped 5 bases and J dropped 1 base, with 14 bases sitting between them. Germline-derived CDR1 and CDR2 are SGHTA and FQGNSA. The CDR3 coding sequence is TGTGCCAGCAGCCTCTATTACGGTGTAACTAATGAAAAACTGTTTTTT. It yields the protein CASSLYYGVTNEKLFF.

The rearrangement links TRBV2 to TRBJ2-7; 9 positions agree with TRBD2. V lost 7 bases to trimming and J lost 7 bases; unmatched junction nucleotides: 8. The CDR3 extends over 13 amino acids. CDR1 is SNHLY, CDR2 FYNNEI, per germline. This CDR3 reads CASNGGRAGEQYF. As DNA, the CDR3 is TGTGCCAGCAATGGCGGGAGGGCGGGTGAGCAGTACTTC.

The V and J genes are TRBV6-6 and TRBJ2-5, with D hard to call. The end of the DNA fits TRBJ2-7 better, so the J call may be wrong. The CDR3 has 14 residues. Germline values: CDR1 MNHNY, CDR2 SVGAGI (reference sequence). In nucleotides, the CDR3 is TGTGCCAGCATCGACTCCCAGAGCTCCTACGAGCAGTACTTC. This sequence encodes CASIDSQSSYEQYF.

CDR3 protein: CASSLNYGPLNYGYTF. For the CDR3, the DNA is TGTGCCAGCAGTTTAAACTACGGGCCGCTTAACTATGGCTACACCTTC. The chain joins TRBV27 to TRBJ1-2; D not resolved. CDR1 is MNHEY and CDR2 is SMNVEV in the germline V gene (reference sequence). This CDR3 comprises 16 residues. The germline V and J ends were trimmed by 2 bases and 1 base, with 14 bases remaining between them.

This sequence joins TRBV28 and TRBJ1-1; D is unclear. CDR1 and CDR2 from the germline V gene are MDHEN and SYDVKM. V was clipped by 7 bases and J by 3 bases, with 12 bases between them. The length of the CDR3 is 13 residues. Here the CDR3 reads CASTSGQDTEAFF. In DNA, the CDR3 is TGTGCCAGCACCTCCGGGCAGGACACTGAAGCTTTCTTT.

This clone was seen a few times. The chain links TRBV27 to TRBJ1-2, with 7 bases identical to TRBD1. CDR3 length: 14 amino acids. Per the germline V gene, CDR1 is MNHEY and CDR2 is SMNVEV (reference sequence). Trimming at V came to 2 bases and at J to 3 bases, leaving 3 bases not matched to a gene. Written as DNA, the CDR3 is TGTGCCAGCAGTTTAAAGACAGGGTACTATGGCTACACCTTC. Amino acids: CASSLKTGYYGYTF.

The J gene is TRBJ2-2, the V gene TRBV5-1; 13 bases are a match to TRBD2. This CDR3 spans 15 amino acids. The germline V gene has CDR1 SGHRS and CDR2 YFSETQ. V dropped 4 bases and J dropped 5; count of bases not matched to a gene: 2. CDR3 amino acids: CASSPTSGGTGELFF. CDR3 coding DNA: TGCGCCAGCAGCCCGACTAGCGGGGGGACCGGGGAGCTGTTTTTT.

This sequence joins TRBV19 and TRBJ1-4; D is uncertain. V lost 4 bases to trimming and J lost 6 bases, with 12 bases between them. The CDR3 spans 14 residues. Germline V gene sequence: CDR1 LNHDA, CDR2 SQIVND (reference sequence). DNA of the CDR3: TGTGCCAGTAGTAGGACGATGGTGGATGAAAAACTGTTTTTT. It encodes CASSRTMVDEKLFF.

The V gene is TRBV6-6, the J gene TRBJ2-1; D not certain. V dropped 4 bases and J dropped 3 bases, with 7 bases sitting between them. CDR3 length: 13 residues. Germline assignment: CDR1 MNHNY and CDR2 SVGAGI (reference sequence). CDR3 nucleotides: TGTGCCAGCAGTTCCGACTTCTACAATGAGCAGTTCTTC. Protein product: CASSSDFYNEQFF.

This clone was counted once. In DNA form, the CDR3 reads TGTGCCAGTAGTATGGCAGACGGCTATGGCTACACCTTC. It is translated as CASSMADGYGYTF. J is TRBJ1-2 and V is TRBV19; no clear D gene. This CDR3 is built from 13 residues. CDR1 and CDR2 (germline): LNHDA, SQIVND (reference sequence). Trimming shortened V by 3 bases and J by 4 bases, and 9 bases separated the two germline ends.

The rearrangement links TRBV9 to TRBJ2-1; 8 positions match TRBD2. Germline CDR1 reads SGDLS; CDR2 reads YYNGEE. The CDR3 runs 13 residues. V dropped 4 bases and J dropped 9; count of bases not matched to a gene: 6. This CDR3 is CASSLRGGTEQFF. For the CDR3, the DNA is TGTGCCAGCAGCCTACGGGGGGGTACTGAGCAGTTCTTC.

The rearrangement uses TRBV11-3 and TRBJ2-3; 8 bases fit TRBD2. This CDR3 comprises 11 residues. CDR1 SGHNT and CDR2 YENEEA come from the germline V gene. For the CDR3, the DNA is TGTGCGAGCGGGAGTATGGATACGCAGTATTTT. It specifies CASGSMDTQYF.

The V and J genes are TRBV2 and TRBJ2-2; D is ambiguous. Germline assignment: CDR1 SNHLY and CDR2 FYNNEI. V was clipped by 5 bases and J by 7 bases, with 2 bases between them. The CDR3 length is 10 residues. The CDR3 nucleotides read TGTGCCAGCAGTAGCGGGGAGCTGTTTTTT. Its translation: CASSSGELFF.